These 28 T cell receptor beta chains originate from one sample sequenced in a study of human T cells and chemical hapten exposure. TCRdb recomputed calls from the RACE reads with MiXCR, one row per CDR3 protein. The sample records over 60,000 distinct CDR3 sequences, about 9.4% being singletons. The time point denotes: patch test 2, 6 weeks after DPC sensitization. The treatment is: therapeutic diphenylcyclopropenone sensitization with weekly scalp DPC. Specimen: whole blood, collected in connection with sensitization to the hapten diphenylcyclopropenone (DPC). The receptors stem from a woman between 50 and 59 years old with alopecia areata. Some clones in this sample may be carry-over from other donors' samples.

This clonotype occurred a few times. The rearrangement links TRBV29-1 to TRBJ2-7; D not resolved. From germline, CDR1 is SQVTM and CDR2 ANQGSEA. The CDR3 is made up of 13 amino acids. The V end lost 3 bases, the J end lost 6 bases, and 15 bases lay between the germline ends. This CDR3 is CSVEGRVPLEQYF. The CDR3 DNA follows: TGCAGCGTTGAGGGCCGGGTTCCCCTCGAGCAGTACTTC.

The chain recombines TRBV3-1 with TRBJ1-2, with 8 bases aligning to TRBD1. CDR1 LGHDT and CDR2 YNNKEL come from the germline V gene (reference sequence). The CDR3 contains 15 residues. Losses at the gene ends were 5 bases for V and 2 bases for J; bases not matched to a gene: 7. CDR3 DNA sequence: TGTGCCAGCAGCTACGGACAGGGAAAGAACTATGGCTACACCTTC. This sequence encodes CASSYGQGKNYGYTF.

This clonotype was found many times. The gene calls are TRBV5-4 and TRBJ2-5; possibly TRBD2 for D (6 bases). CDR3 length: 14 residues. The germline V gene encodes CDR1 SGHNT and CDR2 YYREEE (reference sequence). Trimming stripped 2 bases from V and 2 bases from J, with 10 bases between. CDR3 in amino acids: CASSLAGVQETQYF. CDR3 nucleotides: TGTGCCAGCAGCTTAGCGGGCGTTCAAGAGACCCAGTACTTC.

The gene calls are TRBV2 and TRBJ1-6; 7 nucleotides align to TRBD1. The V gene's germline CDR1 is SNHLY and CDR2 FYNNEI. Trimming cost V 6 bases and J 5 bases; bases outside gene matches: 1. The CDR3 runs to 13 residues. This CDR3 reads CASRGTDNSPLHF. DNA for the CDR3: TGTGCCAGCAGAGGGACAGATAATTCACCCCTCCACTTT. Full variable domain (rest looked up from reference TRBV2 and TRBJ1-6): EPEVTQTPSHQVTQMGQEVILRCVPISNHLYFYWYRQILGQKVEFLVSFYNNEISEKSEIFDDQFSVERPDGSNFTLKIRSTKLEDSAMYFCASRGTDNSPLHFGNGTRLTVT.

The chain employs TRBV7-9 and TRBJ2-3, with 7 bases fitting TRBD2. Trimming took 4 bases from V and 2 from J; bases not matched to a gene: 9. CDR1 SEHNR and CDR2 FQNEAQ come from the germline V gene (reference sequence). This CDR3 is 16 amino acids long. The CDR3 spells CASSSEGGFDTDTQYF. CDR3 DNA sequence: TGTGCCAGCAGCTCCGAGGGAGGGTTCGACACAGATACGCAGTATTTT.

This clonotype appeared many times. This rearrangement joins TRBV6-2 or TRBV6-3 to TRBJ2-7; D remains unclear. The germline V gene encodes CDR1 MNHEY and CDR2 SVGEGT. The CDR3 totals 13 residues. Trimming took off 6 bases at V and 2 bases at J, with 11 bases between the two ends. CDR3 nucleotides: TGTGCCAGCAGCGATCCTACGCCCTACGAGCAGTACTTC. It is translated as CASSDPTPYEQYF.

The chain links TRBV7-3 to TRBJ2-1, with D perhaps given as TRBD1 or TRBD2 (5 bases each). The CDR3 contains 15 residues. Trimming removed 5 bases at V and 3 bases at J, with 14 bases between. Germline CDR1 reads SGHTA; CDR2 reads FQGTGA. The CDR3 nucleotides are TGTGCCAGCAGCATAGGGGCGGGTTTCTACAATGAGCAGTTCTTC. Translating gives CASSIGAGFYNEQFF.

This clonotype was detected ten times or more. The CDR3 sequence is CSVGRANTEAFF. The CDR3 DNA follows: TGCAGCGTGGGACGGGCGAACACTGAAGCTTTCTTT. The V gene is TRBV29-1, the J gene TRBJ1-1, with D possibly being TRBD1 (5 bases). The CDR3 covers 12 residues. Germline V CDR1 and CDR2: SQVTM, ANQGSEA. The V end was cut by 6 bases, the J end by 1 base, with 9 bases between.

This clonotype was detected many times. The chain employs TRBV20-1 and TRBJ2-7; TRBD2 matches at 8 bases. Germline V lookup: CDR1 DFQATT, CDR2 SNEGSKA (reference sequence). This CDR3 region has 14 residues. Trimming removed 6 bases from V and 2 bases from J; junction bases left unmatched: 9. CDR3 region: CSAKSGSGTYEQYF. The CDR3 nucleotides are TGCAGTGCAAAGAGCGGGAGCGGAACCTACGAGCAGTACTTC.

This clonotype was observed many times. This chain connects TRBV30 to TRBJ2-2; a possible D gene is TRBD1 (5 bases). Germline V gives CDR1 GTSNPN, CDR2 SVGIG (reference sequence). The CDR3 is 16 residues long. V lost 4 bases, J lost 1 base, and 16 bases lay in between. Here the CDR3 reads CAWTSRQKGNTGELFF. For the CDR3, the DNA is TGTGCCTGGACCTCACGACAGAAGGGGAACACCGGGGAGCTGTTTTTT.

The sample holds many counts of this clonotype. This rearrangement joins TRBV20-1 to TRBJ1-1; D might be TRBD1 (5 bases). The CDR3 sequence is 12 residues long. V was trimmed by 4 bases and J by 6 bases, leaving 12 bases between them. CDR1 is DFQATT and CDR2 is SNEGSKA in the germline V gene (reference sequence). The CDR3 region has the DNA TGCAGTGCTACCCCTACAGGCCCTGAAGCTTTCTTT. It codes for CSATPTGPEAFF.

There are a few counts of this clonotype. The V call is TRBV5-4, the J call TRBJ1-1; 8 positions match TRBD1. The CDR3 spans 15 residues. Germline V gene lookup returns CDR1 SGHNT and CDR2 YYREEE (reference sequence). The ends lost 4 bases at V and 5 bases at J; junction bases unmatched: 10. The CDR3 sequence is CASSRWTGSGTEAFF. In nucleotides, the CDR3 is TGTGCCAGCAGCCGTTGGACAGGGAGTGGGACTGAAGCTTTCTTT. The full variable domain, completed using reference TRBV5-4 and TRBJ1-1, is ETGVTQSPTHLIKTRGQQVTLRCSSQSGHNTVSWYQQALGQGPQFIFQYYREEENGRGNFPPRFSGLQFPNYSSELNVNALELDDSALYLCASSRWTGSGTEAFFGQGTRLTVV.

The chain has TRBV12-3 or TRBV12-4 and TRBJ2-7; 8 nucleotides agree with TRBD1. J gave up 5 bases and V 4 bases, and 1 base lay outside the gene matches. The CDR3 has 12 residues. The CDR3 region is CASSSGGHEQYF. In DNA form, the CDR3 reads TGTGCCAGCAGTTCAGGGGGCCACGAGCAGTACTTC.

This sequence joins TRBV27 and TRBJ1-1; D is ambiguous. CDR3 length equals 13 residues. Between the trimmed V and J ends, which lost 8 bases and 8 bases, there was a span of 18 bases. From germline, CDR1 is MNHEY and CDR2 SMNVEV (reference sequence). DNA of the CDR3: TGTGCCAGCGGGAGGGAGTCCAGACTCGAAGCTTTCTTT. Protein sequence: CASGRESRLEAFF.

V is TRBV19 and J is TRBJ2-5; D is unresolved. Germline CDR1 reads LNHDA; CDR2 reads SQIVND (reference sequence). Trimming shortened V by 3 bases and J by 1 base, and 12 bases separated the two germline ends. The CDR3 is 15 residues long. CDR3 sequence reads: CASSIVGGSQETQYF. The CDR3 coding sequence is TGTGCCAGTAGTATCGTCGGCGGATCCCAAGAGACCCAGTACTTC.

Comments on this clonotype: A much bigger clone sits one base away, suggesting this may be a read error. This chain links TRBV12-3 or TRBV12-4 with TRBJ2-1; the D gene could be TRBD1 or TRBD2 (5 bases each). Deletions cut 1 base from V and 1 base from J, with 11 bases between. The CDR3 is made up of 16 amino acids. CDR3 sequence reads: CASSLEWDPSYNEQFF. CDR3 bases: TGTGCCAGCAGTTTAGAGTGGGACCCTTCCTACAATGAGCAGTTCTTC.

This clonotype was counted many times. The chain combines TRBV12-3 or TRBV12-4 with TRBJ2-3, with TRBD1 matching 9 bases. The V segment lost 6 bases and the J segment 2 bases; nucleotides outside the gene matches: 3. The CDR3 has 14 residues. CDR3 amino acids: CASSRDRATDTQYF. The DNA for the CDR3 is TGTGCCAGCAGCCGGGACAGGGCCACAGATACGCAGTATTTT.

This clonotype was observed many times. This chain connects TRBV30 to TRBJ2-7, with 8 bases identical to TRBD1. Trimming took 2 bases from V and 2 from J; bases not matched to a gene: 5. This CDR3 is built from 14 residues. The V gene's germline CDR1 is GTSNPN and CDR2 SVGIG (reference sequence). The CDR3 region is CAWSSGTGTYEQYF. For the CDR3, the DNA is TGTGCCTGGAGTTCCGGGACAGGTACCTACGAGCAGTACTTC.

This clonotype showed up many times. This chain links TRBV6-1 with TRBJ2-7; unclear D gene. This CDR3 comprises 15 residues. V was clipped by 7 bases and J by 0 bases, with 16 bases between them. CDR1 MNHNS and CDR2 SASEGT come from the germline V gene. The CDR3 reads CASKAAALTSYEQYF. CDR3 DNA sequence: TGTGCCAGCAAAGCAGCTGCACTCACCTCCTACGAGCAGTACTTC.

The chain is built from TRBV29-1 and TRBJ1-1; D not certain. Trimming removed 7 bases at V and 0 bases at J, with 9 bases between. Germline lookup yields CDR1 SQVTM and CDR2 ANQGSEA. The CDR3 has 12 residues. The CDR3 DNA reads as TGCAGCGCAGAGGCTCTGAACACTGAAGCTTTCTTT. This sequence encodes CSAEALNTEAFF.

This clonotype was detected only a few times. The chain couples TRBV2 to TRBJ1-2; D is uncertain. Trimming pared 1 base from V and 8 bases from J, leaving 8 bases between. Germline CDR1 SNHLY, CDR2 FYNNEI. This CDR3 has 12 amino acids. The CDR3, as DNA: TGTGCCAGCAGTGAAGTCACAGCCGGCTACACCTTC. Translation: CASSEVTAGYTF.

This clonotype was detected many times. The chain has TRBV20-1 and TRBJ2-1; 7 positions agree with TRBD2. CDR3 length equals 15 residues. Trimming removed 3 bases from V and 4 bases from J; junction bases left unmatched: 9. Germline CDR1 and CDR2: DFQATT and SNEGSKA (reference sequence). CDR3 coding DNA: TGCAGTGCTAGCGCCTCCCGACTAGCATACAATGAGCAGTTCTTC. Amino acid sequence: CSASASRLAYNEQFF.

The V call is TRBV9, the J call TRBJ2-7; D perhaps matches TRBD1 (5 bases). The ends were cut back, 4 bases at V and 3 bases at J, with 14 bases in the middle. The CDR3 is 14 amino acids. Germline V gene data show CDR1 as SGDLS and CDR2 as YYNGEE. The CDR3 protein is CASSRSGASYEQYF. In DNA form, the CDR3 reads TGTGCCAGCAGCCGCAGTGGGGCAAGCTACGAGCAGTACTTC.

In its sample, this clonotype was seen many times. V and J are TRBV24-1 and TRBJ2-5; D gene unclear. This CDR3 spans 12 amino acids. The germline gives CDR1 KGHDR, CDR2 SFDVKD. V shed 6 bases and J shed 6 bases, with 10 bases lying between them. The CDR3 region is CATSQDRKTQYF. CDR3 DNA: TGTGCCACCAGTCAGGACCGGAAGACCCAGTACTTC.

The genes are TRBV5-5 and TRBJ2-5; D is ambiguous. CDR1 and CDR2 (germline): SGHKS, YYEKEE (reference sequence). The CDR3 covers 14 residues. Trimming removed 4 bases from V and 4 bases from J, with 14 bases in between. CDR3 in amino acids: CASSHANSGETQYF. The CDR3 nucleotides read TGTGCCAGCAGCCACGCTAACAGTGGAGAGACCCAGTACTTC.

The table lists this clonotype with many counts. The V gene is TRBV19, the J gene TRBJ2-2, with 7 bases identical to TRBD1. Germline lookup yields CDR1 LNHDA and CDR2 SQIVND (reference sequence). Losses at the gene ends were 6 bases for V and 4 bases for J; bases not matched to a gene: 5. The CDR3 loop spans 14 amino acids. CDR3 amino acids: CASRLQGSTGELFF. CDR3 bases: TGTGCCAGTAGACTACAGGGGTCCACCGGGGAGCTGTTTTTT.

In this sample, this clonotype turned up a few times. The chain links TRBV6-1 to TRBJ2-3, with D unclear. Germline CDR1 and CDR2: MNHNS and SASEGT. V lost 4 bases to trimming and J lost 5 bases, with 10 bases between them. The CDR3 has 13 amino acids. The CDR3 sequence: CASSGTSLDTQYF. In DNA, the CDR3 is TGTGCCAGCAGTGGGACCAGTCTAGATACGCAGTATTTT.

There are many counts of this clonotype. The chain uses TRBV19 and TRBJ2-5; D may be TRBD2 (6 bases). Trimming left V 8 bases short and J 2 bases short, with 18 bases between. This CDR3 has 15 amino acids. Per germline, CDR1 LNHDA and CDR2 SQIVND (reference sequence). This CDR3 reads CASSNLVAEQETQYF. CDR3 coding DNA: TGTGCCAGTTCAAACCTAGTAGCGGAACAAGAGACCCAGTACTTC.